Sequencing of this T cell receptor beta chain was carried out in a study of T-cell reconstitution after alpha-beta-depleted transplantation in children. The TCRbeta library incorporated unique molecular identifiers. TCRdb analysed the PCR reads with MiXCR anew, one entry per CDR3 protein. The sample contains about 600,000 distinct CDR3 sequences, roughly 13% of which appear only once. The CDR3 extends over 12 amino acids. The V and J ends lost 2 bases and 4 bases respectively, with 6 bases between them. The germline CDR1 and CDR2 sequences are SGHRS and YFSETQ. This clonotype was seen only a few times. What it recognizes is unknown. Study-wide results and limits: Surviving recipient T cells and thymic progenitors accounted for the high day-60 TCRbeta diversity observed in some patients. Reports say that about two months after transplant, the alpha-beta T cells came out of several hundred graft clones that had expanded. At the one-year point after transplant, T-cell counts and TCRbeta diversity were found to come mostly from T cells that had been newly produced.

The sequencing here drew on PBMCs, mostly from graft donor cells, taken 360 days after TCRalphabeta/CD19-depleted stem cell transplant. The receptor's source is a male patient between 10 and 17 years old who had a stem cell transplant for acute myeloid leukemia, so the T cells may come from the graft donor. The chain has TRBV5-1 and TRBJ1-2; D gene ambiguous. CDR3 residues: CASSFEPYGYTF. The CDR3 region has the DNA TGCGCCAGCAGCTTCGAGCCCTATGGCTACACCTTC.